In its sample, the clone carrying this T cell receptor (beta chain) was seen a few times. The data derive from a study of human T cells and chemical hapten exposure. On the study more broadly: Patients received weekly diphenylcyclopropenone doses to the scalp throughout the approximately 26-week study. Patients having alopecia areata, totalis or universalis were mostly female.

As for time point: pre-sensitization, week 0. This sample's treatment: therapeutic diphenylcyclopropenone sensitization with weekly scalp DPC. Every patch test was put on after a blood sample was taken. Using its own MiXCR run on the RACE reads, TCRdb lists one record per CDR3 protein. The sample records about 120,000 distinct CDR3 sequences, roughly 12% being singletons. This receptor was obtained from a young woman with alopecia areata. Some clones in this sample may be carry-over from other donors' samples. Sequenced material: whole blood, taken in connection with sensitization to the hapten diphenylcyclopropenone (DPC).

The CDR3 is CASSLPTSGGSTDTQYF. The CDR3, as DNA: TGTGCCAGCAGCCTACCGACTAGCGGGGGTAGCACAGATACGCAGTATTTT. This chain connects TRBV3-1 to TRBJ2-3; 12 bases fit TRBD2. This CDR3 spans 17 amino acids. Germline V gives CDR1 LGHDT, CDR2 YNNKEL (reference sequence). The trim removed 4 bases at V and 0 bases at J, leaving 5 bases unmatched.